The entry below describes one T cell receptor (beta chain). This record comes from a study of blood T cell repertoires in COVID-19. Whole-study context: There were acute and convalescent COVID-19 samples, and they came from the United States, Italy and Spain. PBMCs, B-cell-depleted T cells, or T cells were the source of the cDNA or gDNA that made up the material.

Per the authors' pipeline: Reference gene primers were amplified, and this amplification served to estimate nucleated cell counts. Measured with immunoSEQ multiplex PCR; TCRdb has only the in-frame clones, and not every one. V, J and clone size were drawn from that table, and D and trimming were deduced from the DNA. Among around 110,000 clones listed, approximately 88% were seen once. Sequences were obtained from peripheral blood. This TCR was recovered from a man between 50 and 59 years old with active or convalescent COVID-19.

As DNA, the CDR3 is TGTGCCAGCAGCTTGGCCAGTGGACAGGGGGCCGATTATAATTCACCCCTCCACTTT. As protein: CASSLASGQGADYNSPLHF. The chain joins TRBV5-6 to TRBJ1-6, with 11 bases aligning to TRBD1. The CDR3 sequence is 19 residues long. Unmatched junction bases numbered 9, after V lost 0 bases and J lost 4 bases. The germline V gene encodes CDR1 SGHDT and CDR2 YYEEEE. Complete variable domain (other parts from reference TRBV5-6 and TRBJ1-6): DAGVTQSPTHLIKTRGQQVTLRCSPKSGHDTVSWYQQALGQGPQFIFQYYEEEERQRGNFPDRFSGHQFPNYSSELNVNALLLGDSALYLCASSLASGQGADYNSPLHFGNGTRLTVT.